The 4 T cell receptor beta chains reported below all come from one sample, sequenced in a study of shared clonotypes between healthy human individuals. Produced via immunoSEQ multiplex PCR; TCRdb's table is partial and in-frame only. Altogether 2 million to 3 million clones are present, over 85% being singletons, with the ten largest covering approximately 0.35%. Sequenced material: naive CD4+ T cells from PBMCs. The sample's subset: CD45RA+ positively selected. All receptors come from a man aged 18 to 30 in good health. Some clones in this sample may be carry-over from other donors' samples.

The sample holds a few counts of this clone. The rearrangement joins TRBV14 to TRBJ2-4, with 7 bases aligning to TRBD2. The V gene end was trimmed by 4 bases and the J gene end by 7 bases; junction bases not matched to a gene: 1. Looked up from germline, CDR1 is SGHDN and CDR2 is FVKESK. The length of the CDR3 is 12 residues. This CDR3 is CASSLGGNIQYF. DNA for the CDR3: TGTGCCAGCAGCCTCGGGGGGAACATTCAGTACTTC. Full variable domain (outside the CDR3, taken from reference TRBV14 and TRBJ2-4): EAGVTQFPSHSVIEKGQTVTLRCDPISGHDNLYWYRRVMGKEIKFLLHFVKESKQDESGMPNNRFLAERTGGTYSTLKVQPAELEDSGVYFCASSLGGNIQYFGAGTRLSVL.

The gene calls are TRBV4-1 and TRBJ2-6; the match to TRBD1 covers 7 bases. This CDR3 has 18 residues. After removal of 1 base from V and 0 bases from J, the junction contained 6 bases not matched to a gene. Germline CDR1 reads MGHRA; CDR2 reads YSYEKL. The CDR3 region has the DNA TGCGCCAGCAGCCAAGTGGTCAGGGGGTACTCTGGGGCCAACGTCCTGACTTTC. Its translation is CASSQVVRGYSGANVLTF.

The gene calls are TRBV7-6 and TRBJ1-1; D is unclear. Trimming took 5 bases from V and 0 from J, leaving 16 bases between them. CDR3 length: 16 residues. Germline V gives CDR1 SGHVS, CDR2 FNYEAQ. The CDR3 nucleotides are TGTGCCAGCAGCCCCCGACCGAACCAAATGAACACTGAAGCTTTCTTT. It is translated as CASSPRPNQMNTEAFF.

V usage is TRBV28 and J usage is TRBJ2-1, with 13 nucleotides matching TRBD2. The CDR3 is made up of 15 amino acids. The V and J ends lost 7 bases and 10 bases, in that order; junction bases with no gene match: 10. Germline-derived CDR1 and CDR2 are MDHEN and SYDVKM. CDR3 sequence reads: CASTGGLAGTSEQFF. CDR3 in DNA: TGTGCCAGCACTGGGGGACTAGCGGGGACCTCGGAGCAGTTCTTC.